Listed here are 18 T cell receptor beta chains from one sample, sequenced in a study of T cells expressing NK-cell markers. Using the 5' RACE reads, TCRdb records one entry per CDR3 protein without DNA. The sample yields 200,000 to 300,000 distinct CDR3 sequences, of which the top ten take up about 0.39%. Sequences were obtained from blood T cells: a sorted CD56 or NKG2C T cell subset, CD4+ or CD8+ T cells, or bulk PBMC T cells (not recorded which). The receptors derive from a man aged 18 to 30 in good health.

The chain carries TRBV20-1 and TRBJ2-3; TCRdb selects TRBD1, and the lack of DNA leaves this call unchecked. The CDR3 contains 15 residues. Looked up from germline, CDR1 is DFQATT and CDR2 is SNEGSKA (reference sequence). The CDR3 here is CSASHTRGDTDTQYF.

The rearrangement uses TRBV5-6 and TRBJ2-5. This CDR3 contains 11 residues. The germline V gene encodes CDR1 SGHDT and CDR2 YYEEEE. The CDR3 loop is CASSFGQRHYF. Full variable domain (missing parts from reference TRBV5-6 and TRBJ2-5): DAGVTQSPTHLIKTRGQQVTLRCSPKSGHDTVSWYQQALGQGPQFIFQYYEEEERQRGNFPDRFSGHQFPNYSSELNVNALLLGDSALYLCASSFGQRHYFGPGTRLLVL.

The J gene is TRBJ1-3, the V gene TRBV5-1; the TCRdb D gene call, TRBD1, has no DNA to confirm it. From germline, CDR1 is SGHRS and CDR2 YFSETQ. The CDR3 totals 14 residues. The CDR3 spells CASSADRAGNTIYF.

J is TRBJ1-2 and V is TRBV5-5; the D call from TCRdb, TRBD1, cannot be confirmed without DNA. The CDR3 covers 13 residues. Germline values: CDR1 SGHKS, CDR2 YYEKEE (reference sequence). CDR3 in amino acids: CASSLVQGYGYTF. Full variable domain (remainder filled in from reference TRBV5-5 and TRBJ1-2): DAGVTQSPTHLIKTRGQQVTLRCSPISGHKSVSWYQQVLGQGPQFIFQYYEKEERGRGNFPDRFSARQFPNYSSELNVNALLLGDSALYLCASSLVQGYGYTFGSGTRLTVV.

The chain couples TRBV12-3 or TRBV12-4 to TRBJ2-1; TCRdb's D call, TRBD2, is unchecked because there is no DNA. The CDR3 extends over 13 amino acids. CDR3 sequence reads: CASGTSGAYEQFF.

V gene TRBV30 combines with J gene TRBJ1-1. The germline gives CDR1 GTSNPN, CDR2 SVGIG (reference sequence). The length of the CDR3 is 15 residues. The CDR3 loop is CASKRAGSSNTEAFF.

The rearrangement joins TRBV20-1 to TRBJ2-5; the TRBD2 assignment by TCRdb is unverifiable without DNA. The CDR3 sequence is 15 residues long. Germline V gene data show CDR1 as DFQATT and CDR2 as SNEGSKA (reference sequence). CDR3 in amino acids: CSAPMGTSGKETQYF.

The chain couples TRBV12-3 or TRBV12-4 to TRBJ2-7; no DNA is available, so the TRBD2 call from TCRdb remains unchecked. This CDR3 has 16 residues. CDR3 residues: CASSLPGLAGSYEQYF.

The chain links TRBV20-1 to TRBJ2-7; TCRdb's D gene call, TRBD2, goes unchecked for lack of DNA. CDR3 length: 15 amino acids. Germline lookup yields CDR1 DFQATT and CDR2 SNEGSKA (reference sequence). This CDR3 is CSARGGLAGAYEQYF.

The chain employs TRBV6-1 and TRBJ2-3; TCRdb reports TRBD1, a call that lacks DNA to check it against. The length of the CDR3 is 15 residues. Germline CDR1 and CDR2: MNHNS and SASEGT. CDR3 sequence reads: CASSSRQEALDTQYF.

The chain recombines TRBV12-3 or TRBV12-4 with TRBJ1-5; TCRdb designates TRBD1, a call that cannot be tested without DNA. The CDR3 length is 14 residues. CDR3 region: CASRGSGGFQPQHF.

The rearrangement joins TRBV18 to TRBJ2-1. CDR3 size: 15 residues. The germline gives CDR1 KGHSH, CDR2 LQKENI. This CDR3 is CASSPQSDFYNEQFF.

The chain uses TRBV20-1 and TRBJ2-5; TCRdb outputs TRBD1, but without DNA this stays unchecked. This CDR3 has 13 residues. CDR1 is DFQATT and CDR2 is SNEGSKA in the germline V gene (reference sequence). This CDR3 reads CSARRTEKETQYF.

V and J are TRBV5-1 and TRBJ2-1; TCRdb's D call, TRBD2, is unchecked because there is no DNA. From germline, CDR1 is SGHRS and CDR2 YFSETQ. The CDR3 contains 15 residues. CDR3 residues: CASSLKVGAINEQFF.

The genes are TRBV23-1 and TRBJ2-1. TRBV23-1 is given ORF status, its function remaining uncertain. This CDR3 has 15 residues. CDR3: CASSQSKGSYNEQFF.

This chain connects TRBV20-1 to TRBJ2-1; TCRdb indicates TRBD2, and absent DNA this call remains unverified. CDR1 is DFQATT and CDR2 is SNEGSKA in the germline V gene (reference sequence). There are 16 residues in the CDR3. The CDR3 is CSARGSERRENNEQFF.

The chain links TRBV20-1 to TRBJ2-1. The CDR3 spans 15 residues. The germline V gene has CDR1 DFQATT and CDR2 SNEGSKA (reference sequence). The chain's CDR3 is CSARDPSPAYNEQFF.

The chain has TRBV7-2 and TRBJ2-4; the TCRdb call, TRBD2, lacks DNA for checking. The V gene's germline CDR1 is SGHTA and CDR2 FQGNSA. This CDR3 has 16 amino acids. This CDR3 is CASSPWGRETKNIQYF.